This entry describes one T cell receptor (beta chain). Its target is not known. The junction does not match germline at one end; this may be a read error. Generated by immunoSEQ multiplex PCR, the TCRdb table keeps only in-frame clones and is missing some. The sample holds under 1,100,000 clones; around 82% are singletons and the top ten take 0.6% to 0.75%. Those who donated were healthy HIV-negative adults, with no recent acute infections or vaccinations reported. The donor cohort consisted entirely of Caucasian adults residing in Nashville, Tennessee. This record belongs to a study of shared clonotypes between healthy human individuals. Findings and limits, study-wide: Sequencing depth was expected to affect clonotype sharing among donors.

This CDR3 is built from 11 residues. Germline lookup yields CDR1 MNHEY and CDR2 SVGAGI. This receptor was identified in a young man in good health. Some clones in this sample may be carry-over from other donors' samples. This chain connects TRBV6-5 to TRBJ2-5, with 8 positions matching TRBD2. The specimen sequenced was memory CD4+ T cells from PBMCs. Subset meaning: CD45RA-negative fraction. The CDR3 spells CASSTPGGPHF. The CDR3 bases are TGTGCCAGCAGTACCCCGGGAGGGCCCCACTTC.